The rows below give T cell receptor beta chains drawn from one sample of a study of cytomegalovirus exposure and HLA in healthy donors. The protocol was immunoSEQ multiplex PCR, while the TCRdb copy is restricted to in-frame clones and leaves out a portion. The sample holds roughly 86,000 clones, approximately 69% seen once. The sequencing input was PBMCs. The origin of the receptors is a woman in her forties or fifties in good health and CMV-seropositive. The CDR3 runs from the conserved cysteine through the conserved F or W. Fields, in order: CDR3 length, D gene, V gene, J gene, clone size, CDR3 DNA, CDR3 protein. The D gene is left open where the match is weak. Clone sizes are given selectively: once, few, many, or a class where the clone is expanded.

14	TRBD1	TRBV7-6	TRBJ2-2	NA	TGTGCCAGCAGGGGGACAGGGAACACCGGGGAGCTGTTTTTT	CASRGTGNTGELFF
14	NA	TRBV7-3	TRBJ1-6	once	TGTGCCAGCAGCCCGGGACACGGAAATTCACCCCTCCACTTT	CASSPGHGNSPLHF
16	NA	TRBV10-2	TRBJ1-1	NA	TGCGCCAGCACCGGAGAGGGTCAAGTCATGAACACTGAAGCTTTCTTT	CASTGEGQVMNTEAFF
15	NA	TRBV2	TRBJ2-3	NA	TGTGCCAGCAGGCTGGCAGGGATTGGGACAGATACGCAGTATTTT	CASRLAGIGTDTQYF
12	NA	TRBV28	TRBJ1-2	NA	TGTGCCAGCAGTCTATCTTCAGAAGGCTACACCTTC	CASSLSSEGYTF
13	NA	TRBV6-5	TRBJ1-3	NA	TGTGCCAGCAGTACGAGACAGGGAAACACCATATATTTT	CASSTRQGNTIYF
15	TRBD2	TRBV12-5	TRBJ2-1	few	TGTGCTAGTGGAAAGACTAGCGGGAGTTACAATGAGCAGTTCTTC	CASGKTSGSYNEQFF
12	NA	TRBV5-8	TRBJ1-1	once	TGTGCCAGCATCCCGACAGGACCTGAAGCTTTCTTT	CASIPTGPEAFF
14	NA	TRBV10-3	TRBJ1-1	few	TGTGCCATCAGTGAAGTTACGAGCTCCACTGAAGCTTTCTTT	CAISEVTSSTEAFF
17	TRBD1	TRBV19	TRBJ1-5	once	TGTGCCAGTAGGCTGTACTGGGGACAGTATAGCAATCAGCCCCAGCATTTT	CASRLYWGQYSNQPQHF
14	NA	TRBV4-1	TRBJ1-2	NA	TGCGCCAGCAGCCAAGGAGTGGGAGACTATGGCTACACCTTC	CASSQGVGDYGYTF
15	NA	TRBV6-5	TRBJ1-4	NA	TGTGCCAGCAAATGGAGTGGGTCAACTAATGAAAAACTGTTTTTT	CASKWSGSTNEKLFF
15	TRBD1	TRBV7-2	TRBJ1-5	few	TGTGCCAGCAGCTTAGACAGGGGACGCAATCAGCCCCAGCATTTT	CASSLDRGRNQPQHF
16	NA	TRBV6-5	TRBJ2-5	few	TGTGCCAGCAGTTACTCTTTGGTCGGACAGCTTGGGACCCAGTACTTC	CASSYSLVGQLGTQYF
14	TRBD1	TRBV11-1	TRBJ1-1	few	TGTGCCAGCAGCACGGACAGGGTGGTCACTGAAGCTTTCTTT	CASSTDRVVTEAFF
16	NA	TRBV5-1	TRBJ2-7	NA	TGCGCCAGCAGCTCATCCTCCGGGACACAAGCCTACGAGCAGTACTTC	CASSSSSGTQAYEQYF
12	NA	TRBV30	TRBJ1-5	NA	TGTGCCTGGAGACAGGGCAATCAGCCCCAGCATTTT	CAWRQGNQPQHF
14	NA	TRBV10-1	TRBJ2-3	NA	TGCGCCAGCAGTGACGGAGGGAGGACAGATACGCAGTATTTT	CASSDGGRTDTQYF
15	NA	TRBV15	TRBJ2-7	NA	TGTGCCACCAGCAGAGAGAGAGGTACGATAAACGAGCAGTACTTC	CATSRERGTINEQYF
15	TRBD1	TRBV5-3	TRBJ2-2	few	TGTGCCAGAAGCTTGTCTCAGGGGGACACCGGGGAGCTGTTTTTT	CARSLSQGDTGELFF
13	NA	TRBV19	TRBJ1-2	few	TGTGCCAGTAGTATGCAGGCCGACTATGGCTACACCTTC	CASSMQADYGYTF
13	NA	TRBV15	TRBJ1-5	NA	TGTGCCACCAGCGCACATAATGGGGGGGCCCAGCATTTT	CATSAHNGGAQHF
12	NA	TRBV11-2	TRBJ2-5	few	TGTGCCAGCAGATCCACCCAGGAGACCCAGTACTTC	CASRSTQETQYF
17	TRBD2	TRBV4-1	TRBJ2-7	NA	TGCGCCAGCAGCCAAGGGGTAATAGCGGGGAGCTCCTACGAGCAGTACTTC	CASSQGVIAGSSYEQYF
13	NA	TRBV7-3	TRBJ1-1	NA	TGTGCCAGCAGCTTAGTAGGGAGCACTGAAGCTTTCTTT	CASSLVGSTEAFF
14	NA	TRBV4-1	TRBJ2-3	few	TGCGCCAGCAGCCAAGTTAGCGTGGGGGATACGCAGTATTTT	CASSQVSVGDTQYF
13	NA	TRBV9	TRBJ2-3	NA	TGTGCCAGCAGCGTGCAGGGCACAGATACGCAGTATTTT	CASSVQGTDTQYF
13	TRBD1	TRBV27	TRBJ1-5	few	TGTGCCAGCCGGGACAGTAGCAATCAGCCCCAGCATTTT	CASRDSSNQPQHF
13	NA	TRBV29-1	TRBJ1-4	NA	TGCAGCGTTGCTTTGCAAAGAGATGAAAAACTGTTTTTT	CSVALQRDEKLFF
13	NA	TRBV7-9	TRBJ2-7	NA	TGTGCCAGCAGTACAGGGAACGCCTACGAGCAGTACTTC	CASSTGNAYEQYF
14	TRBD1	TRBV4-2	TRBJ1-1	NA	TGTGCCAGCAGCCAGCCCGGACAGGGCACTGAAGCTTTCTTT	CASSQPGQGTEAFF
15	NA	TRBV6-5	TRBJ2-6	NA	TGTGCCAGCAGTTCTTTTCCCTCTGGGGCCAACGTCCTGACTTTC	CASSSFPSGANVLTF
15	TRBD1	TRBV5-6	TRBJ1-1	NA	TGTGCCAGCAGCTTCGGACAGGTAATGGCCACTGAAGCTTTCTTT	CASSFGQVMATEAFF
16	NA	TRBV7-2	TRBJ2-3	NA	TGTGCCAGCAGCTTAGGTATCAGGGTTATGAGCGATACGCAGTATTTT	CASSLGIRVMSDTQYF
13	TRBD1	TRBV13	TRBJ2-3	NA	TGTGCCAGCAGCGGGGACAGGGGAGTAGGGCAGTATTTT	CASSGDRGVGQYF
13	TRBD1	TRBV5-5	TRBJ1-6	NA	TGTGCCAGCAGCTTGCAGGGGGCCCCCCCCCTCCACTTT	CASSLQGAPPLHF
16	TRBD1	TRBV27	TRBJ2-7	NA	TGTGCCAGCAGTTTATGGGGACCCGGGACAGGGAACGAGCAGTACTTC	CASSLWGPGTGNEQYF
14	NA	TRBV28	TRBJ2-7	NA	TGTGCCAGCAGTCCCCGGGACTTTTCCTACGAGCAGTACTTC	CASSPRDFSYEQYF
14	NA	TRBV2	TRBJ1-6	NA	TGTGCCAGCAAAAAGGACGGGGTAGGTTCACCCCTCCACTTT	CASKKDGVGSPLHF
15	NA	TRBV10-1	TRBJ1-1	few	TGCGCCAGCAGTGAGTCGACTCGGGGGTCCACTGAAGCTTTCTTT	CASSESTRGSTEAFF
17	TRBD2	TRBV9	TRBJ2-3	NA	TGTGCCAGCAGCGAGGAGCTAAGCGGGGGGTTACCAGATACGCAGTATTTT	CASSEELSGGLPDTQYF
13	NA	TRBV2	TRBJ1-5	NA	TGTGCCTCTAGCCTGGAGGTCAATCAGCCCCAGCATTTT	CASSLEVNQPQHF
14	NA	TRBV5-1	TRBJ2-5	NA	TGCGCCAGCAGCCGGGACTCCATCCAAGAGACCCAGTACTTC	CASSRDSIQETQYF
12	TRBD1	TRBV29-1	TRBJ1-1	NA	TGCAGCGCACAGGGGGCAGGCACTGAAGCTTTCTTT	CSAQGAGTEAFF
16	NA	TRBV19	TRBJ2-2	few	TGTGCCAGTAGTATTCCCAGGCACGCGAACACCGGGGAGCTGTTTTTT	CASSIPRHANTGELFF